One and the same sample provided the 25 T cell receptor beta chains below, sequenced in a study of T cell responses to AZD1222 COVID-19 vaccine. Sequencing used immunoSEQ multiplex PCR; TCRdb keeps in-frame clones, though not all of them. Among fewer than 55,000 clones listed, 80% to 95% were seen once. The sequences come from peripheral blood, collected 28 days after the second AZD1222 dose. Source of these receptors: an adult who received the AZD1222 COVID-19 vaccine.

The J gene is TRBJ2-1, the V gene TRBV19, with D tentatively TRBD2 (5 bases). CDR3 length: 15 residues. The V gene lost 3 bases and the J gene lost 10 bases, with 19 bases spanning the gap. From germline, CDR1 is LNHDA and CDR2 SQIVND (reference sequence). The CDR3: CASSIGVAPVGEQFF. In nucleotides, the CDR3 is TGTGCCAGTAGTATTGGGGTAGCGCCGGTGGGGGAGCAGTTCTTC.

Only one count was recorded for this clone. The chain carries TRBV21-1 and TRBJ2-7; TRBD2, the table's D call, lacks a check against the DNA. TRBV21-1 is classified as a pseudogene. The CDR3 is 14 amino acids. This CDR3 is CASSKLPGGDEQYF. The CDR3 region has the DNA TGTGCCAGCAGCAAATTGCCAGGCGGGGACGAGCAGTACTTC.

This sequence joins TRBV5-4 and TRBJ2-5; 7 positions match TRBD2. Germline lookup yields CDR1 SGHNT and CDR2 YYREEE (reference sequence). The CDR3 contains 14 residues. V lost 1 base, J lost 3 bases, and 3 bases stayed unmatched. The CDR3: CASSLKSGKETQYF. DNA of the CDR3: TGTGCCAGCAGCTTGAAAAGCGGGAAAGAGACCCAGTACTTC.

The chain employs TRBV5-1 and TRBJ2-3; the match to TRBD1 covers 12 bases. CDR3 length: 18 residues. Germline loops: CDR1 SGHRS, CDR2 YFSETQ. The trim removed 4 bases at V and 5 bases at J, leaving 14 bases unmatched. Here the CDR3 DNA reads TGCGCCAGCAGCCGAACTATAGGGACAGGGGGCTCGGGAGATACGCAGTATTTT. It specifies CASSRTIGTGGSGDTQYF.

Here the CDR3 DNA reads TGTGCCAGCAGTGACGGGCTAGCGGGGGGAATAGATGAGACCCAGTACTTC. Protein: CASSDGLAGGIDETQYF. This sequence joins TRBV2 and TRBJ2-5; 11 bases fit TRBD2. Germline CDR1 reads SNHLY; CDR2 reads FYNNEI. Trimming took 3 bases from V and 5 from J; bases not matched to a gene: 11. The CDR3 runs to 17 residues.

This sequence joins TRBV2 and TRBJ1-2, with D unresolved. CDR3 length: 14 residues. Trimming left V 6 bases short and J 3 bases short, with 14 bases between. From germline, CDR1 is SNHLY and CDR2 FYNNEI. For the CDR3, the DNA is TGTGCCAGCAGGGTCGACGGGAATTACTATGGCTACACCTTC. The encoded protein is CASRVDGNYYGYTF.

This clone was detected only a few times. This chain joins TRBV6-5 and TRBJ1-5; TRBD1 agrees at 7 bases. The junction had 5 bases not matched to a gene; V was cut back by 6 bases and J by 0 bases. The CDR3 is 15 residues long. CDR1 is MNHEY and CDR2 is SVGAGI in the germline V gene. The DNA for the CDR3 is TGTGCCAGCAGAGCGACAGGGTATAGCAATCAGCCCCAGCATTTT. Its translation is CASRATGYSNQPQHF.

The gene calls are TRBV12-3 or TRBV12-4 and TRBJ1-5; D unresolved. Trimming left V 3 bases short and J 2 bases short, with 5 bases between. The CDR3 has 13 amino acids. The CDR3 loop is CASSFGRNQPQHF. CDR3 sequence (DNA): TGTGCCAGCAGTTTCGGCCGCAATCAGCCCCAGCATTTT.

The table lists this clone with a few counts. The chain employs TRBV6-5 and TRBJ1-1; tentatively, D is TRBD1 (5 bases). This CDR3 is 14 amino acids long. Per germline, CDR1 MNHEY and CDR2 SVGAGI. The V end lost 2 bases, the J end lost 6 bases, and 13 bases lay between the germline ends. This CDR3 is CASSYRGRASEAFF. In DNA form, the CDR3 reads TGTGCCAGCAGTTACCGAGGCAGGGCCTCTGAAGCTTTCTTT.

The chain recombines TRBV7-9 with TRBJ2-7; 8 bases agree with TRBD2. J gave up 0 bases and V 6 bases, and 7 bases lay outside the gene matches. The CDR3 is 15 residues long. The V gene's germline CDR1 is SEHNR and CDR2 FQNEAQ (reference sequence). For the CDR3, the DNA is TGTGCCAGCAGAGAAAGCGGGGGCCCCTCCTACGAGCAGTACTTC. The encoded protein is CASRESGGPSYEQYF.

V is TRBV2 and J is TRBJ1-1; 8 nucleotides align to TRBD1. The CDR3 runs to 17 residues. Trimming removed 6 bases from V and 1 base from J; junction bases left unmatched: 13. CDR1 is SNHLY and CDR2 is FYNNEI in the germline V gene. The CDR3 nucleotides are TGTGCCAGCAGCGCCTGGGCAGGGGGCGTCGCGAACACTGAAGCTTTCTTT. Translation gives CASSAWAGGVANTEAFF.

The genes are TRBV5-1 and TRBJ2-2; TRBD2 matches at 8 bases. The ends lost 6 bases at V and 4 bases at J; junction bases unmatched: 8. The CDR3 covers 15 residues. Germline V gene sequence: CDR1 SGHRS, CDR2 YFSETQ. CDR3 amino acids: CASNSGAPGTGELFF. In DNA, the CDR3 is TGCGCCAGCAATAGCGGGGCCCCGGGCACCGGGGAGCTGTTTTTT.

This clone was seen only once. The V call is TRBV15, the J call TRBJ1-1; 8 nucleotides match TRBD1. Trimming took 1 base from V and 0 from J; bases not matched to a gene: 7. The CDR3 covers 17 residues. The V gene's germline CDR1 is LNHNV and CDR2 YYDKDF (reference sequence). This CDR3 is CATSRGTTGALNTEAFF. CDR3 nucleotides: TGTGCCACCAGCAGAGGAACGACAGGGGCCCTGAACACTGAAGCTTTCTTT.

This clone was observed a single time. The chain uses TRBV5-1 and TRBJ1-1, with D unresolved. V was shortened by 4 bases and J by 4 bases, with 8 bases between the two germline ends. CDR3 size: 12 residues. Germline V lookup: CDR1 SGHRS, CDR2 YFSETQ. The CDR3 reads CASSPSRTEAFF. The CDR3 DNA is TGCGCCAGCAGCCCCTCGCGCACTGAAGCTTTCTTT.

The rearrangement joins TRBV5-8 to TRBJ1-4; D not certain. The CDR3 loop spans 14 amino acids. Germline values: CDR1 SGHTS, CDR2 YDEGEE. V dropped 2 bases and J dropped 0 bases, with 5 bases sitting between them. The CDR3 DNA is TGTGCCAGCAGCTTCCCTGCAACTAATGAAAAACTGTTTTTT. It encodes CASSFPATNEKLFF.

CDR3: CASSLVTDEAFF. The DNA of the CDR3 is TGTGCCAGCAGCTTAGTTACAGATGAAGCTTTCTTT. This chain uses TRBV7-8 with TRBJ1-1; no firm D call. CDR1 SGHVS and CDR2 FQNEAQ come from the germline V gene. Deletions cut 1 base from V and 7 bases from J, with 7 bases between. The CDR3 loop spans 12 amino acids.

J is TRBJ1-2 and V is TRBV4-3; 9 positions match TRBD1. The CDR3 has 17 residues. After removal of 0 bases from V and 4 bases from J, the junction contained 9 bases not matched to a gene. Germline V gives CDR1 LGHNA, CDR2 YSLEER. CDR3 in DNA: TGCGCCAGCAGCCAAGATGCAGGGACAGGGATGATCTATGGCTACACCTTC. It yields the protein CASSQDAGTGMIYGYTF.

The count of this clone is one. The gene calls are TRBV19 and TRBJ2-7, with 8 bases fitting TRBD1. The CDR3 runs to 15 residues. V was pared by 5 bases and J by 2 bases, with 8 bases of the junction left unmatched. Germline V gene sequence: CDR1 LNHDA, CDR2 SQIVND (reference sequence). Here the CDR3 reads CASSQGQAPTYEQYF. Written as DNA, the CDR3 is TGTGCCAGTAGTCAGGGACAGGCCCCTACCTACGAGCAGTACTTC.

This clone was recorded a few times. The rearrangement links TRBV6-5 to TRBJ2-3; D may match TRBD1 or TRBD2 (5 bases each). The germline V gene encodes CDR1 MNHEY and CDR2 SVGAGI. This CDR3 is 13 amino acids long. Trimming pared 11 bases from V and 2 bases from J, leaving 14 bases between. The CDR3, as DNA: TGTGCCGCCTCGGGGACCCCCACAGATACGCAGTATTTT. Residues: CAASGTPTDTQYF.

This sequence joins TRBV5-1 and TRBJ2-1; 11 nucleotides line up with TRBD2. Germline trimming cut 4 bases from V and 9 bases from J; bases unmatched to any gene: 3. The CDR3 runs to 13 residues. In germline, CDR1 is SGHRS, CDR2 YFSETQ. The CDR3 sequence is CASSPSGGIEQFF. The CDR3 coding sequence is TGCGCCAGCAGCCCTAGCGGGGGGATTGAGCAGTTCTTC.

The V call is TRBV5-6, the J call TRBJ2-3, with 8 bases aligning to TRBD2. CDR1 and CDR2 (germline): SGHDT, YYEEEE. The CDR3 extends over 17 amino acids. The J segment lost 3 bases and the V segment lost 4 bases, leaving 13 bases of the junction unmatched. The CDR3 DNA reads as TGTGCCAGCAGCACGGGCGGCGGGGGGCCACAAACAGATACGCAGTATTTT. This encodes CASSTGGGGPQTDTQYF.

The CDR3 DNA is TGTGCCAGCAGCTTAAGGCAGGGAGACCAAGAGACCCAGTACTTC. Amino acid sequence: CASSLRQGDQETQYF. The rearrangement links TRBV7-9 to TRBJ2-5; D is perhaps TRBD1 or TRBD2 (5 bases each). This CDR3 spans 15 amino acids. V was clipped by 2 bases and J by 0 bases, with 10 bases between them. CDR1 is SEHNR, CDR2 FQNEAQ, per germline (reference sequence).

This clone was seen a few times. CDR3 nucleotides: TGTGCCAGCAGGGCGTCGCCTGGAAGCGGGGAGCTGTTTTTT. Its protein is CASRASPGSGELFF. The chain combines TRBV6-5 with TRBJ2-2; D uncertain. V was shortened by 6 bases and J by 7 bases, with 15 bases between the two germline ends. Germline values: CDR1 MNHEY, CDR2 SVGAGI. The CDR3 length is 14 residues.

The chain joins TRBV18 to TRBJ1-5; D is unresolved. V lost 3 bases and J 6 bases, leaving 15 bases between the germline ends. CDR1 and CDR2 from the germline V gene are KGHSH and LQKENI. This CDR3 is built from 15 residues. CDR3 region: CASSPAHGKSQPQHF. CDR3 bases: TGTGCCAGCTCACCGGCACACGGGAAGAGTCAGCCCCAGCATTTT.

The chain links TRBV9 to TRBJ1-3, with 7 bases aligning to TRBD1. The CDR3 spans 20 residues. Germline V lookup: CDR1 SGDLS, CDR2 YYNGEE. V shed 0 bases, J shed 0 bases, and the junction held 15 bases outside the gene matches. The CDR3 DNA is TGTGCCAGCAGCGTAGCTACGGGGACAGTCAAGCCCGTCTCTGGAAACACCATATATTTT. This codes for CASSVATGTVKPVSGNTIYF.